This section outlines one T cell receptor beta chain sequence together with its context. The data originate from a study of shared clonotypes between healthy human individuals. At the level of the study: The donors, a couple of women and three men, were aged 18 to 49.

CDR3 size: 18 residues. The trim removed 5 bases at V and 4 bases at J, leaving 17 bases unmatched. CDR1 and CDR2 from the germline V gene are LGHNA and YNFKEQ. Deep-level assay runs were performed. Only in-frame clones appear in the TCRdb table, and some are missing; sequencing was by immunoSEQ multiplex PCR. The table records about 510,000 clones, almost 97% of them present only once. The origin of this receptor is a woman younger than 45 in good health. Input material: naive CD4+ T cells sorted from blood. Subset denoted: CD45RA+ positively selected. The chain is built from TRBV4-2 and TRBJ2-7; TRBD1 aligns across 10 bases. CDR3 DNA: TGTGCCAGCAGCTTTCCGCAATCCATGACAGGGGGCAAGTACGAGCAGTACTTC. As protein: CASSFPQSMTGGKYEQYF.